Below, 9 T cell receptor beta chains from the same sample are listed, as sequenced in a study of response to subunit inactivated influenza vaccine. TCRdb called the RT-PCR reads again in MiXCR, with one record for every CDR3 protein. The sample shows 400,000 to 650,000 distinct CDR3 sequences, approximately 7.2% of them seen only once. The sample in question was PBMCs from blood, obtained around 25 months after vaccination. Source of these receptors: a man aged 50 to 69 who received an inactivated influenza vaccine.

The CDR3 reads CASSFWGRHTEAFF. The CDR3 coding sequence is TGTGCCAGCAGCTTTTGGGGTCGGCACACTGAAGCTTTCTTT. The chain joins TRBV7-2 to TRBJ1-1, with unresolved D. V was clipped by 3 bases and J by 3 bases, with 11 bases between them. Germline CDR1 and CDR2: SGHTA and FQGNSA. The CDR3 is made up of 14 amino acids. Variable domain in full (rest from reference TRBV7-2 and TRBJ1-1): GAGVSQSPSNKVTEKGKDVELRCDPISGHTALYWYRQSLGQGLEFLIYFQGNSAPDKSGLPSDRFSAERTGGSVSTLTIQRTQQEDSAVYLCASSFWGRHTEAFFGQGTRLTVV.

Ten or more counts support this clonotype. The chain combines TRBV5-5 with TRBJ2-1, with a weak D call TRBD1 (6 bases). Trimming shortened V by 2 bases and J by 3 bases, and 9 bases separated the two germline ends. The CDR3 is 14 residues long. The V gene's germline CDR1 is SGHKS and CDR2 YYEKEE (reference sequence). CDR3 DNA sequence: TGTGCCAGCAGCTTACGGACAGACTACAATGAGCAGTTCTTC. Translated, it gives CASSLRTDYNEQFF. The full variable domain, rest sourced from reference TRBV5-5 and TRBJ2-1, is DAGVTQSPTHLIKTRGQQVTLRCSPISGHKSVSWYQQVLGQGPQFIFQYYEKEERGRGNFPDRFSARQFPNYSSELNVNALLLGDSALYLCASSLRTDYNEQFFGPGTRLTVL.

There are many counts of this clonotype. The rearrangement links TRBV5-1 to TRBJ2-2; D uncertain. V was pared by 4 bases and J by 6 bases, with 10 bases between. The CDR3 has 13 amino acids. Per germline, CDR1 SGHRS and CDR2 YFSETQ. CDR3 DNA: TGCGCCAGCAGCGGCGCCCACCCCGGGGAGCTGTTTTTT. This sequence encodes CASSGAHPGELFF.

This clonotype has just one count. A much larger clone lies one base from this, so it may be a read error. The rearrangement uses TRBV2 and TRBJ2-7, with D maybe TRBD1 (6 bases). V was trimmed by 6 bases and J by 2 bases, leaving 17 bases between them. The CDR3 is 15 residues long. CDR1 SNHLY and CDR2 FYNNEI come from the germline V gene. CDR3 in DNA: TGTGCCAGCAGGAACCGGGACATGGTAACCTACGAGCAGTACTTC. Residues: CASRNRDMVTYEQYF.

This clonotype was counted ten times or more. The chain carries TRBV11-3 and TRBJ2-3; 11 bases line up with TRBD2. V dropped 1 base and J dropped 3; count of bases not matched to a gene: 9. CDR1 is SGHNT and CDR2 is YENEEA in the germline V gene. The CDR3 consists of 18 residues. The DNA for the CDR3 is TGTGCCAGCAGCTTAGGTCTCCTAGCGGGGGGCCAGACAGATACGCAGTATTTT. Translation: CASSLGLLAGGQTDTQYF.

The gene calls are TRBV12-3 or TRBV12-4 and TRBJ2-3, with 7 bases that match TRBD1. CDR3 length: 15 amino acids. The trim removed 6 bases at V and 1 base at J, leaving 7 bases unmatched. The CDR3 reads CASSPTGYRTDTQYF. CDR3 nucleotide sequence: TGTGCCAGCAGCCCGACAGGGTACCGCACAGATACGCAGTATTTT.

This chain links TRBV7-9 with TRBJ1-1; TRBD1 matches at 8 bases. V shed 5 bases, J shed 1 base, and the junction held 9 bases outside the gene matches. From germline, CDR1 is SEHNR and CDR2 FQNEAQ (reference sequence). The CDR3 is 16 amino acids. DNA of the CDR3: TGTGCCAGCAGCCCGTTGGGACAGGCCCAGAACACTGAAGCTTTCTTT. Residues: CASSPLGQAQNTEAFF.

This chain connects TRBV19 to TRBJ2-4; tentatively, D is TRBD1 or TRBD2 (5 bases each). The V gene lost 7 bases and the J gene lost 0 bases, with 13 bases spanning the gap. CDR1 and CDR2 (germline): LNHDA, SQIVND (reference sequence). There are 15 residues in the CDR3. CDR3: CASIPGPLAKNIQYF. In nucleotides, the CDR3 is TGTGCCAGTATCCCGGGGCCCCTAGCCAAAAACATTCAGTACTTC.

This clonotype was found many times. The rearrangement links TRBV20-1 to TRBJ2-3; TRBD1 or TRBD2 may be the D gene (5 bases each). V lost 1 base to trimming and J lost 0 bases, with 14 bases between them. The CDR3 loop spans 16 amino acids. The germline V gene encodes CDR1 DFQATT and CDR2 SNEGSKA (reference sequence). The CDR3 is CSARGGTATSTDTQYF. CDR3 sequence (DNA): TGCAGTGCTAGAGGGGGGACGGCGACTAGCACAGATACGCAGTATTTT.